These 26 T cell receptor beta chains came from one sample sequenced in a study of T cells in Graves' hyperthyroidism and ophthalmopathy. Using RNA transcripts as the source, TCR beta CDR3 regions were amplified. The HTBI primer set drove a first-round RT-PCR of the TCR CDR3. Each CDR3 protein gets one entry after TCRdb re-called the multiplex PCR reads with MiXCR. The repertoire holds around 500,000 distinct CDR3 sequences, with about 20% as singletons. Source material: blood. The receptors derive from a woman in her seventies with Graves' ophthalmopathy.

Points on this clonotype: A single base separates this from a much larger clone, so it may be a read error. The chain has TRBV28 and TRBJ2-5, with 8 bases identical to TRBD2. Losses at the gene ends were 5 bases for V and 0 bases for J; bases not matched to a gene: 5. CDR1 and CDR2 from the germline V gene are MDHEN and SYDVKM. This CDR3 region has 15 residues. The CDR3 protein is CASSPLGGDQETQYF. The CDR3 bases are TGTGCCAGCAGTCCCCTCGGGGGGGACCAAGAGACCCAGTACTTC.

Comment on this clonotype: This may be a read error: a much more frequent sequence differs by one nucleotide. V usage is TRBV29-1 and J usage is TRBJ1-1; tentatively, D is TRBD1 (5 bases). The CDR3 has 14 amino acids. Looked up from germline, CDR1 is SQVTM and CDR2 is ANQGSEA. The ends were cut back, 7 bases at V and 4 bases at J, with 19 bases in the middle. The CDR3 loop is CSARPGPVSTEAFF. The CDR3, as DNA: TGCAGCGCTCGTCCGGGACCGGTGAGCACTGAAGCTTTCTTT.

A few counts support this clonotype. The chain is built from TRBV11-3 and TRBJ2-1; D not certain. The length of the CDR3 is 12 residues. The V and J ends lost 4 bases and 8 bases respectively, with 9 bases between them. The germline gives CDR1 SGHNT, CDR2 YENEEA. CDR3: CASSSNQDEQFF. The DNA of the CDR3 is TGTGCCAGCAGCTCCAACCAGGATGAGCAGTTCTTC.

This clonotype showed up just a few times. The chain has TRBV29-1 and TRBJ1-1; D is unclear. The V gene lost 1 base and the J gene lost 0 bases, with 9 bases spanning the gap. CDR1 is SQVTM, CDR2 ANQGSEA, per germline. The CDR3 loop spans 14 amino acids. The chain's CDR3 is CSVEGQRLNTEAFF. CDR3 bases: TGCAGCGTTGAAGGTCAGCGCTTGAACACTGAAGCTTTCTTT. Based on the CDR3 plus reference TRBV29-1 and TRBJ1-1, the full variable domain is SAVISQKPSRDICQRGTSLTIQCQVDSQVTMMFWYRQQPGQSLTLIATANQGSEATYESGFVIDKFPISRPNLTFSTLTVSNMSPEDSSIYLCSVEGQRLNTEAFFGQGTRLTVV.

This clonotype was recorded many times. V gene TRBV14 combines with J gene TRBJ1-2, with 7 bases matching TRBD1. In germline, CDR1 is SGHDN, CDR2 FVKESK. The junction had 2 bases not matched to a gene; V was cut back by 4 bases and J by 0 bases. The CDR3 sequence is 14 residues long. DNA of the CDR3: TGTGCCAGCAGCCCCGGGACAGCTAACTATGGCTACACCTTC. It codes for CASSPGTANYGYTF.

The chain's CDR3 is CASSAVGLAGGTSTDTQYF. For the CDR3, the DNA is TGTGCCAGCAGCGCAGTAGGACTAGCGGGAGGGACGAGCACAGATACGCAGTATTTT. The chain is built from TRBV9 and TRBJ2-3; 15 bases are a match to TRBD2. Germline CDR1 SGDLS, CDR2 YYNGEE. The CDR3 length is 19 residues. Trimming cost V 3 bases and J 0 bases; bases outside gene matches: 8.

This clonotype was counted many times. The rearrangement uses TRBV29-1 and TRBJ1-1, with D unresolved. The V end was cut by 0 bases, the J end by 7 bases, with 12 bases between. In germline, CDR1 is SQVTM, CDR2 ANQGSEA. There are 13 residues in the CDR3. The CDR3 DNA reads as TGCAGCGTTGAAGAGGTGCGCGGCAATGAAGCTTTCTTT. Translation gives CSVEEVRGNEAFF. The whole variable domain, remainder taken from reference TRBV29-1 and TRBJ1-1, is SAVISQKPSRDICQRGTSLTIQCQVDSQVTMMFWYRQQPGQSLTLIATANQGSEATYESGFVIDKFPISRPNLTFSTLTVSNMSPEDSSIYLCSVEEVRGNEAFFGQGTRLTVV.

The chain is built from TRBV9 and TRBJ2-7; 7 nucleotides align to TRBD1. J gave up 2 bases and V 4 bases, and 12 bases lay outside the gene matches. The CDR3 runs 16 residues. Germline CDR1 reads SGDLS; CDR2 reads YYNGEE. CDR3 coding DNA: TGTGCCAGCAGCTTAAGAACAGGGGCAAAAGCCTACGAGCAGTACTTC. Translating it yields CASSLRTGAKAYEQYF.

The CDR3 bases are TGTGCCAGCAAGCGGGAGGGCCTGAGCGGGGAGCTGTTTTTT. This translates into CASKREGLSGELFF. This sequence joins TRBV12-3 or TRBV12-4 and TRBJ2-2; TRBD2 aligns across 10 bases. CDR3 length equals 14 residues. J lost 7 bases, V lost 7 bases, and 6 bases had no gene match.

This chain links TRBV5-6 with TRBJ1-4; no clear D. This CDR3 is 14 amino acids long. V was pared by 2 bases and J by 8 bases, with 13 bases between. Germline V CDR1 and CDR2: SGHDT, YYEEEE. The CDR3 loop reads CASSFFGKREKLFF. In DNA form, the CDR3 reads TGTGCCAGCAGCTTTTTTGGCAAGAGGGAAAAACTGTTTTTT.

This clonotype was found many times. The chain employs TRBV20-1 and TRBJ2-5; D call uncertain. The CDR3 has 12 amino acids. Trimming pared 3 bases from V and 5 bases from J, leaving 10 bases between. Germline V gives CDR1 DFQATT, CDR2 SNEGSKA (reference sequence). In DNA, the CDR3 is TGCAGTGCTAGGATTAGTGGGGAGACCCAGTACTTC. Translated, it gives CSARISGETQYF.

The table lists this clonotype with a count of one. The V call is TRBV3-1, the J call TRBJ1-3; D call uncertain. Trimming stripped 1 base from V and 9 bases from J, with 4 bases between. CDR1 LGHDT and CDR2 YNNKEL come from the germline V gene (reference sequence). This CDR3 comprises 11 residues. The CDR3 nucleotides read TGTGCCAGCAGCCAAGCCCCCACCATATATTTT. It encodes CASSQAPTIYF.

A few counts support this clonotype. V usage is TRBV11-1 and J usage is TRBJ1-2; 8 nucleotides agree with TRBD1. Germline V gene sequence: CDR1 SGHAT, CDR2 FQDESV (reference sequence). CDR3 length: 13 residues. V dropped 6 bases and J dropped 4; count of bases not matched to a gene: 4. The CDR3 spells CASRTGAGYGYTF. CDR3 DNA: TGTGCCAGCAGGACAGGGGCGGGCTATGGCTACACCTTC.

The V and J genes are TRBV6-7 and TRBJ1-6; the D gene is possibly TRBD1 (6 bases). TRBV6-7 is an open reading frame whose function is uncertain. With 5 bases removed from V and 5 bases from J, the gap between germline ends came to 13 bases. This CDR3 has 15 residues. DNA for the CDR3: TGTGCCAGCAGTCTGGGGGCAGAAGATAATTCACCCCTCCACTTT. Its protein product is CASSLGAEDNSPLHF.

This clonotype was seen only a few times. This chain connects TRBV20-1 to TRBJ1-1; D gene ambiguous. Germline CDR1 reads DFQATT; CDR2 reads SNEGSKA (reference sequence). The CDR3 totals 13 residues. Trimming cost V 6 bases and J 0 bases, with 11 bases left between them. The CDR3 nucleotides are TGCAGTGCCCGGCCGAACATGAACACTGAAGCTTTCTTT. It codes for CSARPNMNTEAFF.

A few counts support this clonotype. V gene TRBV12-3 or TRBV12-4 combines with J gene TRBJ1-2; 8 positions agree with TRBD1. V gave up 5 bases and J gave up 5 bases; unmatched junction bases: 4. The CDR3 extends over 13 amino acids. The CDR3 nucleotides are TGTGCCAGCAGTCAGGGACAGGCTTATGGCTACACCTTC. Its translation is CASSQGQAYGYTF.

V usage is TRBV6-5 and J usage is TRBJ1-1; D gene unclear. Trimming shortened V by 0 bases and J by 1 base, and 6 bases separated the two germline ends. Germline V CDR1 and CDR2: MNHEY, SVGAGI. The CDR3 is made up of 14 amino acids. The CDR3: CASSYSYRNTEAFF. Here the CDR3 DNA reads TGTGCCAGCAGTTACTCGTATAGGAACACTGAAGCTTTCTTT.

This clonotype was picked up a small number of times. The V and J genes are TRBV6-5 and TRBJ1-1; D unresolved. The CDR3 contains 14 residues. Germline CDR1 reads MNHEY; CDR2 reads SVGAGI. The V and J ends lost 2 bases and 3 bases respectively, with 10 bases between them. In nucleotides, the CDR3 is TGTGCCAGCAGTTACCTCGACCGAGACACTGAAGCTTTCTTT. Translating gives CASSYLDRDTEAFF.

The chain recombines TRBV3-1 with TRBJ1-1; D may be TRBD1 (6 bases). V dropped 3 bases and J dropped 1 base, with 15 bases sitting between them. There are 16 residues in the CDR3. Germline V gene data show CDR1 as LGHDT and CDR2 as YNNKEL (reference sequence). The CDR3 nucleotides read TGTGCCAGCAGCCACCGGACAGCCGCGTGGAACACTGAAGCTTTCTTT. It translates to CASSHRTAAWNTEAFF.

To note about this clonotype: A much larger clonotype is one base distant, so this may be a read error. The rearrangement uses TRBV7-9 and TRBJ1-1; D gene unclear. CDR3 size: 16 residues. CDR1 and CDR2 from the germline V gene are SEHNR and FQNEAQ (reference sequence). Trimming stripped 2 bases from V and 3 bases from J, with 16 bases between. The CDR3 nucleotides are TGTGCCAGCAGCTTATCATGTGCCGTGGGTCACACTGAAGCTTTCTTT. The encoded protein is CASSLSCAVGHTEAFF.

This clonotype came up many times. The chain recombines TRBV11-2 with TRBJ1-1; D is ambiguous. The CDR3 sequence is 14 residues long. V shed 5 bases and J shed 0 bases, with 10 bases lying between them. Germline values: CDR1 SGHAT, CDR2 FQNNGV. The CDR3 protein is CASSPDGLNTEAFF. CDR3 DNA: TGTGCCAGCAGCCCCGACGGGTTGAACACTGAAGCTTTCTTT.

This clonotype was picked up many times. The chain is built from TRBV10-3 and TRBJ2-7, with 10 bases lining up with TRBD2. From germline, CDR1 is ENHRY and CDR2 SYGVKD. This CDR3 has 14 residues. V shed 5 bases, J shed 3 bases, and the junction held 4 bases outside the gene matches. The CDR3 reads CAISQGTSVYEQYF. As DNA, the CDR3 is TGTGCCATCAGTCAGGGGACTAGCGTCTACGAGCAGTACTTC.

The rearrangement uses TRBV6-1 and TRBJ1-5; TRBD1 might be the D (5 bases). V gave up 7 bases and J gave up 9 bases, with 13 bases separating them. Germline V gene sequence: CDR1 MNHNS, CDR2 SASEGT. This CDR3 comprises 12 residues. The CDR3 DNA sequence: TGTGCCAGCAATAGGGGCGAAGGGCCCCAGCATTTT. It yields the protein CASNRGEGPQHF.

This clonotype showed up many times. J is TRBJ2-2 and V is TRBV2; D gene unclear. Germline CDR1 is SNHLY and CDR2 is FYNNEI. CDR3 length equals 11 residues. V was trimmed by 4 bases and J by 8 bases, leaving 5 bases between them. The CDR3 DNA reads as TGTGCCAGCAGTGCGATTGGGGAGCTGTTTTTT. Translating it yields CASSAIGELFF.

The chain uses TRBV15 and TRBJ2-3, with 8 bases identical to TRBD2. Germline V gives CDR1 LNHNV, CDR2 YYDKDF (reference sequence). There are 16 residues in the CDR3. The ends lost 3 bases at V and 3 bases at J; junction bases unmatched: 8. CDR3 loop: CATSRGMAGGTDTQYF. The CDR3 DNA follows: TGTGCCACCAGCAGGGGAATGGCGGGAGGTACAGATACGCAGTATTTT.

This clonotype has at least ten counts. The rearrangement joins TRBV11-2 to TRBJ2-3; D not certain. In germline, CDR1 is SGHAT, CDR2 FQNNGV. This CDR3 has 10 residues. The germline V and J ends were trimmed by 8 bases and 6 bases, with 6 bases remaining between them. This CDR3 is CASGRDTQYF. For the CDR3, the DNA is TGTGCCAGCGGGCGGGATACGCAGTATTTT.